This T cell receptor beta chain was identified during a study of post-analysis software for immune sequencing data. Details on this clonotype: Its antigen is still unknown.

Looked up from germline, CDR1 is DFQATT and CDR2 is SNEGSKA (reference sequence). The CDR3 totals 12 residues. TCR beta cDNA libraries included unique molecular identifiers. Yield was 500,000 to 600,000 cDNA molecules from about 1 to 10 million T cells. MiXCR, applied by TCRdb to the PCR reads, yields one record per CDR3 protein. The table has roughly 600,000 distinct CDR3 sequences, roughly 47% seen once. Whole-study findings and limits: Patients carried 5 or 6 TRBV segments more frequently than controls did, and TRBV5-6, TRBV5-1 and TRBV20-1 were among them.

This clonotype was obtained from a girl under 18 with multiple sclerosis. Sequenced sample: blood. The chain combines TRBV20-1 with TRBJ1-4; D gene unclear. DNA of the CDR3: TGCAGGGCCCGGGAACCTTTTGAAAAACTGTTTTTT. Protein: CRAREPFEKLFF.